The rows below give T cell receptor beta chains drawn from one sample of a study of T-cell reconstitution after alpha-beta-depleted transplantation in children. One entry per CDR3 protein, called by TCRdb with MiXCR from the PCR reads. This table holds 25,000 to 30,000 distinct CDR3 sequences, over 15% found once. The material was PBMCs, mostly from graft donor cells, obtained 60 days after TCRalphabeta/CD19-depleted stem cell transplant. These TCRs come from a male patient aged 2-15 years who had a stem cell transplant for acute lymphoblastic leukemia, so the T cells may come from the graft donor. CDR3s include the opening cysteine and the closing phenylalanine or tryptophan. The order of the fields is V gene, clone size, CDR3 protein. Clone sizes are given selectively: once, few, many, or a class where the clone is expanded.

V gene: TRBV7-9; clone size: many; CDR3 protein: CASNPEGGNTEAFF
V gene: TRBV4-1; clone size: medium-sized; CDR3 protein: CASSQVRGDYGYTF
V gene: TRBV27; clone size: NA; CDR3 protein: CASSATGWGQETQYF
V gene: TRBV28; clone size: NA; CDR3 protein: CASSLFGSSFNEGQYF
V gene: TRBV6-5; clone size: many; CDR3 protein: CASSYSVEHPSTNEKLFF
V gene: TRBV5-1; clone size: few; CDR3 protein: CASSPARKGRETQYF
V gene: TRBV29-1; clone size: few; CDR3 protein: CSVHGTGSTEAFF
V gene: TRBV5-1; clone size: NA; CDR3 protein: CASSLTGPANTGELFF
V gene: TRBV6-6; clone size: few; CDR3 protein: CASRSDRDQPQHF
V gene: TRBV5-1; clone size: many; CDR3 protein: CASSLEGTAYGYTF
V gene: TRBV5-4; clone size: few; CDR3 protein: CASSTVQGFSGGYTF
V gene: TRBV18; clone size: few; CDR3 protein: CASSPGVTRTDTQYF
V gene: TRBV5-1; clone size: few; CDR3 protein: CASSSTSGGRDTQYF
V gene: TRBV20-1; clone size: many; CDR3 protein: CSAGGATDTQYF
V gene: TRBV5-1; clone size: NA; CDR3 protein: CASSSSSGGTDTQYF
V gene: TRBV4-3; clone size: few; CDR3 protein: CASSQEVSGGLTDTQYF
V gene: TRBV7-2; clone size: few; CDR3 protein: CASSLIRGTGSNNEQFF